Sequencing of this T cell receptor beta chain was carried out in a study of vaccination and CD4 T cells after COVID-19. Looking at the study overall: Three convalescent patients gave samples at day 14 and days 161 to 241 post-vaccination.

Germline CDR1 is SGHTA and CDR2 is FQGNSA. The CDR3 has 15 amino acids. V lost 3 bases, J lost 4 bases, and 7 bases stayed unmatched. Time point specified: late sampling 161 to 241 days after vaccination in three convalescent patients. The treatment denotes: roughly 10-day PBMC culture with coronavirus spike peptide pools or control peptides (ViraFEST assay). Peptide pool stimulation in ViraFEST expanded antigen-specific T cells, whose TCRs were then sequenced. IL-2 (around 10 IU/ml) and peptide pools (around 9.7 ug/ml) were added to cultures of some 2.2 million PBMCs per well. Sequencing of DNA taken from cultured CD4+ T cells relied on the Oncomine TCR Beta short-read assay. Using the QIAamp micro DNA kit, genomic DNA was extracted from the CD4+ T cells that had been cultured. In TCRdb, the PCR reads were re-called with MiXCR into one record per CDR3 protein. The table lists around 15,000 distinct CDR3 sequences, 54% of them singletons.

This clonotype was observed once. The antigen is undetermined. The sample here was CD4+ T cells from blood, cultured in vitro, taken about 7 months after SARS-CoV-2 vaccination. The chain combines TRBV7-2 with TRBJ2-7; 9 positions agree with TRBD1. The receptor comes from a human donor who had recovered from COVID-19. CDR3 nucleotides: TGTGCCAGCAGCTTTGGCGTGGGACAGGGTTACGAGCAGTACTTC. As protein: CASSFGVGQGYEQYF.